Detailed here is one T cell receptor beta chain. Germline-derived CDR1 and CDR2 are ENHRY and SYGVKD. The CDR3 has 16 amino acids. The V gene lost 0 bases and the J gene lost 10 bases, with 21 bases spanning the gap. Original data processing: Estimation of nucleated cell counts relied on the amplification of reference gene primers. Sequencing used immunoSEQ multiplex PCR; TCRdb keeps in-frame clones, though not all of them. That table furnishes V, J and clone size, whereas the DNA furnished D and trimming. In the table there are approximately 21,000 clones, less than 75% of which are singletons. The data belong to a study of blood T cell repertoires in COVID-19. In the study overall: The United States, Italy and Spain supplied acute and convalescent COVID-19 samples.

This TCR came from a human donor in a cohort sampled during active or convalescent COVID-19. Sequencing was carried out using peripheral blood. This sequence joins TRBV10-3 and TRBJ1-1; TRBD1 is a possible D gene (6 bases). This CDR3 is CAISESGFGGLPRAFF. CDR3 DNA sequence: TGTGCCATCAGTGAGTCGGGGTTCGGGGGGCTTCCGCGAGCTTTCTTT.